This TCR beta chain came from a study of T cells in localized non-small cell lung cancer. Overall study findings and caveats: Adjacent uninvolved lung had the highest clonality, suggesting focused antigen responses. Out of the top 100 tumor clones, a median around 56 were seen in adjacent lung. The study sequenced only one region of the tumor. As a result, intratumor heterogeneity could not be excluded and remains possible.

Using immunoSEQ multiplex PCR, the repertoire was profiled, and TCRdb retains in-frame clones only, with some absent. The sample gives about 40,000 clones, approximately 83% of which show up once; around 6.4% is in the top ten. The CDR3 is 16 amino acids. CDR1 is LGHNA, CDR2 YNFKEQ, per germline. Trimming removed 0 bases from V and 9 bases from J, with 18 bases in between. A note on this clone: Its cognate antigen is unknown.

The clonotype was recovered from a man aged 40-75 years with stage I lung adenocarcinoma. The chain combines TRBV4-2 with TRBJ2-1; D may be TRBD2 (6 bases). Material: peripheral blood, obtained before any cancer treatment. CDR3 residues: CASSQDLLAAYTEQFF. The CDR3 DNA reads as TGTGCCAGCAGCCAAGATCTGTTAGCGGCTTATACTGAGCAGTTCTTC.